The clone carrying this TCR beta chain came up many times. Its antigen is as yet unknown. This specimen belongs to a study of CD8+ T cells in alopecia areata. Study information: In an open-label trial, patients got 5 to 10 mg tofacitinib twice daily.

Sequencing templates came from extracted RNA that was reverse transcribed into cDNA. TCRdb's table, derived via immunoSEQ multiplex PCR, lists solely in-frame clones and lacks some. The sample records about 220,000 clones, 50% to 60% being singletons. Documented treatment: oral pan-JAK inhibitor, 5-10 mg twice daily. V was trimmed by 4 bases and J by 6 bases, leaving 12 bases between them. Germline lookup yields CDR1 SGHDN and CDR2 FVKESK. The CDR3 extends over 13 amino acids. Overall study results and limits: A great number of expanded lesional clones endured in scalp and blood during tofacitinib. Possibly as an HLA-related effect, TCR sharing across patients appeared less clear than in mice. Scalp data also include sequences from resident alphabeta T cells of normal skin.

This rearrangement joins TRBV14 to TRBJ1-2; D is perhaps TRBD1 (6 bases). This specimen consisted of CD4+ T cells sorted from blood, obtained at week 4, from a patient treated with tofacitinib. This clonotype was sampled from a human donor with alopecia areata. CDR3 loop: CASSLRQADGYTF. Written as DNA, the CDR3 is TGTGCCAGCAGCCTACGACAGGCGGATGGCTACACCTTC.